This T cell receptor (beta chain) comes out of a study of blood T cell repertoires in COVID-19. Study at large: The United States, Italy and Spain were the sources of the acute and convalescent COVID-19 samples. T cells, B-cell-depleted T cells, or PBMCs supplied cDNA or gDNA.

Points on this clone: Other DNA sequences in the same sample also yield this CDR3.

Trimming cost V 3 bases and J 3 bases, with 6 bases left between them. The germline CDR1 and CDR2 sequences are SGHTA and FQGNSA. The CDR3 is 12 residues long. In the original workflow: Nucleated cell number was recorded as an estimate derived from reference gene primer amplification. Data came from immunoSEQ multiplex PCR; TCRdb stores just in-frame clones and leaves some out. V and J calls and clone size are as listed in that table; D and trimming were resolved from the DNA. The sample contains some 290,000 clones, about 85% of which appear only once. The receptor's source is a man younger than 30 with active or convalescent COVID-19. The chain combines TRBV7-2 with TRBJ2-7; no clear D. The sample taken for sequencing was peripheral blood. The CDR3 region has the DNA TGTGCCAGCAGCTTCTCGAGCTACGAGCAGTACTTC. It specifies CASSFSSYEQYF.